A single sample gave rise to the 2 T cell receptor beta chains below, sequenced in a study of cytomegalovirus exposure and HLA in healthy donors. The PCR used 60 Vbeta and 13 Jbeta primers. Repertoires were generated with immunoSEQ multiplex PCR, while TCRdb's copy carries only in-frame clones and drops some. The sample yields over 100,000 clones, approximately 80% seen once. Material for sequencing was PBMCs. The origin of the receptors is a male donor in good health and CMV-seropositive.

This clone occurred a few times. CDR3 sequence: CASSLQGPAGNYEQYF. CDR3 nucleotide sequence: TGTGCCAGCAGTTTACAAGGTCCAGCGGGCAACTACGAGCAGTACTTC. This chain uses TRBV28 with TRBJ2-7, with a weak D call TRBD2 (6 bases). The germline gives CDR1 MDHEN, CDR2 SYDVKM. Trimming shortened V by 2 bases and J by 3 bases, and 17 bases separated the two germline ends. The CDR3 has 16 amino acids. The complete variable domain, with remaining parts taken from reference TRBV28 and TRBJ2-7, reads DVKVTQSSRYLVKRTGEKVFLECVQDMDHENMFWYRQDPGLGLRLIYFSYDVKMKEKGDIPEGYSVSREKKERFSLILESASTNQTSMYLCASSLQGPAGNYEQYFGPGTRLTVT.

The V gene is TRBV2, the J gene TRBJ2-7; tentatively, D is TRBD2 (5 bases). The CDR3 covers 14 residues. The V and J ends lost 8 bases and 2 bases respectively, with 16 bases between them. The germline V gene has CDR1 SNHLY and CDR2 FYNNEI. The CDR3 spells CASRLSGVPYEQYF. In DNA form, the CDR3 reads TGTGCCAGCCGACTATCTGGGGTACCCTACGAGCAGTACTTC.